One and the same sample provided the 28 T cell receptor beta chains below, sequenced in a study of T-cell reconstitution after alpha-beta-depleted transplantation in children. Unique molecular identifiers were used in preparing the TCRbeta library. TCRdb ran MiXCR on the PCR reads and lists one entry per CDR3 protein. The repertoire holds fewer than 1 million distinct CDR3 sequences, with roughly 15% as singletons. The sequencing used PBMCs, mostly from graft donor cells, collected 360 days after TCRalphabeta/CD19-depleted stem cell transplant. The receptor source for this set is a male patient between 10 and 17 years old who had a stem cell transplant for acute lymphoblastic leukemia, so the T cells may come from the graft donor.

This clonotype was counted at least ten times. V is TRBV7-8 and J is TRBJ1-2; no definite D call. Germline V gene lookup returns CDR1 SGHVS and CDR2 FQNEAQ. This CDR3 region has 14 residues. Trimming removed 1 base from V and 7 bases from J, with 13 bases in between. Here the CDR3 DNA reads TGTGCCAGCAGCTTAGATATGACCTTTCTTGGCTACACCTTC. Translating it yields CASSLDMTFLGYTF.

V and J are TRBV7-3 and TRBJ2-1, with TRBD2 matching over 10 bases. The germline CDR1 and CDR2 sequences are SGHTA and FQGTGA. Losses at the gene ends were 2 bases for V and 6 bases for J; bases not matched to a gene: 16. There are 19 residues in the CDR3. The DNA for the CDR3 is TGTGCCAGCAGCTTAGGCGGTAGACCTAGCGGGAGAACACCCAATGAGCAGTTCTTC. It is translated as CASSLGGRPSGRTPNEQFF.

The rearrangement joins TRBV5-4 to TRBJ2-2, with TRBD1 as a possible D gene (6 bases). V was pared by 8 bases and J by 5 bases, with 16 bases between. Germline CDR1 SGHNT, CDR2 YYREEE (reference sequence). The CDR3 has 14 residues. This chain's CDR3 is CARSPGTPTGELFF. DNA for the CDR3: TGTGCCAGGAGCCCTGGGACACCTACCGGGGAGCTGTTTTTT.

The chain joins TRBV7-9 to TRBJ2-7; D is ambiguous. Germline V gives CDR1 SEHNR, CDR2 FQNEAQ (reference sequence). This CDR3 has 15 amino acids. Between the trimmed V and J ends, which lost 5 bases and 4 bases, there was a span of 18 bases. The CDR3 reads CASSPRTDPKYEQYF. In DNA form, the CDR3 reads TGTGCCAGCAGCCCCAGGACGGATCCTAAGTACGAGCAGTACTTC.

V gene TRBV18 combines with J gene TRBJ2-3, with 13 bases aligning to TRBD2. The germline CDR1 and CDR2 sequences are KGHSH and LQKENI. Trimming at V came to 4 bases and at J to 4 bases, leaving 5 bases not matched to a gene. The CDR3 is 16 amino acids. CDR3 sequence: CASSQTSGRSADTQYF. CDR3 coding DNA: TGTGCCAGCTCACAGACTAGCGGGAGGAGCGCAGATACGCAGTATTTT.

The CDR3 protein is CASSFGTSRVDTQYF. DNA of the CDR3: TGTGCCAGCAGCTTCGGGACTAGCAGGGTTGATACGCAGTATTTT. The rearrangement joins TRBV9 to TRBJ2-3; 9 bases align to TRBD2. This CDR3 region has 15 residues. CDR1 SGDLS and CDR2 YYNGEE come from the germline V gene. Germline trimming cut 4 bases from V and 6 bases from J; bases unmatched to any gene: 9.

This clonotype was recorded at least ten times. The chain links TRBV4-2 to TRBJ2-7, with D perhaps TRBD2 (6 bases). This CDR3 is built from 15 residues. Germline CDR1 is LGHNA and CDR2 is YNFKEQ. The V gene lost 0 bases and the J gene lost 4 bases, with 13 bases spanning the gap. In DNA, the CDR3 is TGTGCCAGCAGCCAAGAATTAGCGGAAACTTACGAGCAGTACTTC. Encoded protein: CASSQELAETYEQYF.

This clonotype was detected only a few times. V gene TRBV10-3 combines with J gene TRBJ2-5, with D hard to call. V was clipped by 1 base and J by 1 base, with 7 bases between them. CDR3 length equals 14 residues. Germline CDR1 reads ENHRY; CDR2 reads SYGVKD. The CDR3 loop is CAISELATQETQYF. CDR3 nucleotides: TGTGCCATCAGTGAGTTGGCCACCCAAGAGACCCAGTACTTC.

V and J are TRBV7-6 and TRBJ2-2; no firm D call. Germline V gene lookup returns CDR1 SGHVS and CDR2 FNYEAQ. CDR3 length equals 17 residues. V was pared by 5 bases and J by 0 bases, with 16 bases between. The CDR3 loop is CASSPLYRRTNTGELFF. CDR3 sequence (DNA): TGTGCCAGCAGCCCTCTTTATCGGCGGACGAACACCGGGGAGCTGTTTTTT.

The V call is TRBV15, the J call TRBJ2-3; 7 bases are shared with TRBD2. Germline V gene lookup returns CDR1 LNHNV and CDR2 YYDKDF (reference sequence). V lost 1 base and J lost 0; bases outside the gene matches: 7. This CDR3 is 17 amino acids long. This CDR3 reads CATSRAYSGTSTDTQYF. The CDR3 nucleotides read TGTGCCACCAGCAGAGCTTACAGCGGGACTAGCACAGATACGCAGTATTTT.

CDR3 nucleotides: TGTGCCAGCAGCTTAGGGCCTAGGAGCGACAGGTCGTCCCCGGCGTTTGCGGGCAATCAGCCCCAGCATTTT. Protein product: CASSLGPRSDRSSPAFAGNQPQHF. J is TRBJ1-5 and V is TRBV13, with a weak D call TRBD1 (6 bases). Deletions cut 0 bases from V and 2 bases from J, with 35 bases between. The germline CDR1 and CDR2 sequences are PRHDT and FYEKMQ (reference sequence). The CDR3 contains 24 residues.

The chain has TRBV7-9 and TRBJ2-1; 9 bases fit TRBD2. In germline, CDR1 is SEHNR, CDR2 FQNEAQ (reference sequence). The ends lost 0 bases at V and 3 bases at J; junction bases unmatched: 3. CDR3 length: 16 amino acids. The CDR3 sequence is CASSLAASGVYNEQFF. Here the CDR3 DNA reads TGTGCCAGCAGCTTAGCGGCTAGCGGGGTCTACAATGAGCAGTTCTTC.

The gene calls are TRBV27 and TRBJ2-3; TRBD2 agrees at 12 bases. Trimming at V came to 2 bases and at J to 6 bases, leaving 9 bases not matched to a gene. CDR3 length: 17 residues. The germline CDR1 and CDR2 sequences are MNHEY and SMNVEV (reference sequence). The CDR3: CASSLEGLAGLEDTQYF. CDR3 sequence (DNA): TGTGCCAGCAGTTTAGAGGGACTAGCGGGCCTTGAGGATACGCAGTATTTT.

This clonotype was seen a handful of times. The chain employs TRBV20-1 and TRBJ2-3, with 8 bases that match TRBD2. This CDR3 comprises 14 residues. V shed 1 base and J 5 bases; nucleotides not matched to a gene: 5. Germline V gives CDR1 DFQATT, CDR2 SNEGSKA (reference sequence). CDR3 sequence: CSARGGLGIDTQYF. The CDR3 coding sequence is TGCAGTGCTAGAGGGGGACTAGGGATAGATACGCAGTATTTT.

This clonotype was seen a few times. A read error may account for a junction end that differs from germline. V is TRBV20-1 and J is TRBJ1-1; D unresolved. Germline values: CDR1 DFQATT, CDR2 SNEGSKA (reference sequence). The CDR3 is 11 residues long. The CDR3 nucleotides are TGCAGTGCTAGAGTCCTTAAAAGGGCTTTTTTT. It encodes CSARVLKRAFF.

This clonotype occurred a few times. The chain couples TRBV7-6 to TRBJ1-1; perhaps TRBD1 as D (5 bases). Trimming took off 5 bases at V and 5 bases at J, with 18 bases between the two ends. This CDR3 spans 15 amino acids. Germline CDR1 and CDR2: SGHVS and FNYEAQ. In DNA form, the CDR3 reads TGTGCCAGCAGCAAAGACGAGGGGTTGATGACTGAAGCTTTCTTT. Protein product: CASSKDEGLMTEAFF.

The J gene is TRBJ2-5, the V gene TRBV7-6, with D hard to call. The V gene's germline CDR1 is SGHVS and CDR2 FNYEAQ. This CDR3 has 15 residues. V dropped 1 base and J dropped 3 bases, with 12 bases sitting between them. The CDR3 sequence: CASSLVGSRKETQYF. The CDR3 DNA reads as TGTGCCAGCAGCTTAGTTGGTAGCAGGAAAGAGACCCAGTACTTC.

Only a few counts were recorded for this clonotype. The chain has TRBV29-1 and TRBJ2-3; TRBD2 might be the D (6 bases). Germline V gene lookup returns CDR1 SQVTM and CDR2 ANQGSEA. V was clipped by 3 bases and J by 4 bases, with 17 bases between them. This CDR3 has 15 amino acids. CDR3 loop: CSVELETRNPDTQYF. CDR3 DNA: TGCAGCGTTGAGCTTGAGACTAGAAACCCAGATACGCAGTATTTT.

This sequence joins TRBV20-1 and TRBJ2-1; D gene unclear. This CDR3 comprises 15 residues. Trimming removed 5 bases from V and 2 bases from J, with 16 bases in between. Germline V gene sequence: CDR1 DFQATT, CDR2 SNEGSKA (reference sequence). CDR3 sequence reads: CSAGLTFPPYNEQFF. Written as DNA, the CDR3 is TGCAGTGCTGGTCTTACATTTCCCCCCTACAATGAGCAGTTCTTC.

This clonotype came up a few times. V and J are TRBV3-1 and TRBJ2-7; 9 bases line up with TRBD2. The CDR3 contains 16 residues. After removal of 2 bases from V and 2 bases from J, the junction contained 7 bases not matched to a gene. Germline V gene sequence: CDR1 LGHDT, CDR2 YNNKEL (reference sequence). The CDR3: CASSQLVLAGPYEQYF. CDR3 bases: TGTGCCAGCAGCCAATTGGTTCTAGCGGGACCCTACGAGCAGTACTTC.

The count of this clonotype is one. As DNA, the CDR3 is TGTGCCAGCAGTTTTCAGGTTGGGTACCACGAGCAGTACTTC. This gives the protein CASSFQVGYHEQYF. This sequence joins TRBV27 and TRBJ2-7; D is unresolved. This CDR3 has 14 residues. V shed 3 bases and J shed 5 bases, with 14 bases lying between them. Germline loops: CDR1 MNHEY, CDR2 SMNVEV (reference sequence).

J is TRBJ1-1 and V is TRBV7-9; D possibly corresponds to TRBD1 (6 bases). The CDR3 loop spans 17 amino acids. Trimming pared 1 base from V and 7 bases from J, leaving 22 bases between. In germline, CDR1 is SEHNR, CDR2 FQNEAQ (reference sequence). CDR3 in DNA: TGTGCCAGCAGCTTAGGTACAGGGAGAAACAGAAGAGTTGAAGCTTTCTTT. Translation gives CASSLGTGRNRRVEAFF.

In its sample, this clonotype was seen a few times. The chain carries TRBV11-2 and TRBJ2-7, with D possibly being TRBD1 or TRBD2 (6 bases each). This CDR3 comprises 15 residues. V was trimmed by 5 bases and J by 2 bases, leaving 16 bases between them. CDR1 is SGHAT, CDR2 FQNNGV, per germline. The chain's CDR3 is CASSRWGAPAYEQYF. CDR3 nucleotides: TGTGCCAGCAGCCGTTGGGGGGCTCCCGCCTACGAGCAGTACTTC.

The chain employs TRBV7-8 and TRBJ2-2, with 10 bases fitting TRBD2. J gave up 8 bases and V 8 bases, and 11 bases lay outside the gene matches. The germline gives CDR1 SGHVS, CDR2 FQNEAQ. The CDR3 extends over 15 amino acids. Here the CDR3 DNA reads TGTGCCAGCCTCCTGTTCCTAGCGGGAGATGGGGAGCTGTTTTTT. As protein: CASLLFLAGDGELFF.

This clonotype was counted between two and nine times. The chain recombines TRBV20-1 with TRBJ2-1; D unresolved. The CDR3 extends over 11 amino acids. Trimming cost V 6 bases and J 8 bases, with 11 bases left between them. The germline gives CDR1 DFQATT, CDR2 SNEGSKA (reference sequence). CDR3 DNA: TGCAGTGCCGTAACTGCGTATGAGCAGTTCTTC. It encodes CSAVTAYEQFF.

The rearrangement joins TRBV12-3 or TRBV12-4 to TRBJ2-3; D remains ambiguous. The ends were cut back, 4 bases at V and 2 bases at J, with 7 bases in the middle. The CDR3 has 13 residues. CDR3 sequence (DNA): TGTGCCAGCAGTTATGGGATCACAGATACGCAGTATTTT. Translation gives CASSYGITDTQYF.

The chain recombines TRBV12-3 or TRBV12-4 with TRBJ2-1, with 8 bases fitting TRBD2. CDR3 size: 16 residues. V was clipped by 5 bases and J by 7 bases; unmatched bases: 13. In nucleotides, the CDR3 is TGTGCCAGCAGTCCCCGGGGAGCGGGGGCCGGGAATGAGCAGTTCTTC. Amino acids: CASSPRGAGAGNEQFF.

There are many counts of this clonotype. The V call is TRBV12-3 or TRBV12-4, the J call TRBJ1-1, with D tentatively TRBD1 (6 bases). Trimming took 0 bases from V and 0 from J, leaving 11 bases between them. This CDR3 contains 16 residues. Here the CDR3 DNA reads TGTGCCAGCAGTTTAGCGCCTGGGGGCGTGAACACTGAAGCTTTCTTT. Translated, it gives CASSLAPGGVNTEAFF.